This T cell receptor (beta chain) was captured in a study of blood T cells in healthy people across ages. Germline CDR1 SGHRS, CDR2 YFSETQ. This CDR3 is built from 14 residues. V shed 4 bases and J 6 bases; nucleotides not matched to a gene: 7. Together with a sample-barcoded 5' primer, a J-beta primer mix was included in a second PCR lasting about 7 to 12 cycles. Each of the samples gave a minimum of 2.5 million paired-end reads that contained CDR3. TCRdb re-derived calls from the 5' RACE reads in MiXCR, one entry per CDR3 protein. The data hold some 1.7 million distinct CDR3 sequences, with over 25% observed a single time.

J is TRBJ1-2 and V is TRBV5-1, with TRBD1 identical over 9 bases. Sequencing used blood. This receptor was obtained from a woman in her thirties in good health. CDR3 sequence reads: CASSGAGTGNGYTF. CDR3 coding DNA: TGCGCCAGCAGCGGGGCCGGGACAGGGAATGGCTACACCTTC.